This T cell receptor beta chain was captured by sequencing in a study of OX40 agonist ivuxolimab in advanced cancers. V was pared by 7 bases and J by 2 bases, with 9 bases of the junction left unmatched. The CDR3 is 16 amino acids. Germline assignment: CDR1 LNHDA and CDR2 SQIVND (reference sequence). Using immunoSEQ multiplex PCR, the repertoire was profiled, and TCRdb retains in-frame clones only, with some absent. The sample has some 79,000 clones, 80% to 95% seen once. The sample was CD4+ or CD8+ T cells sorted from blood, taken in a trial of the OX40 agonist ivuxolimab. The TCR comes from an adult with an advanced solid tumor such as melanoma, head and neck, liver or kidney cancer. The chain is built from TRBV19 and TRBJ2-2, with 8 bases identical to TRBD1. The CDR3 nucleotides read TGTGCCAGTAAACAGGGGGGCAGTTCAAACACCGGGGAGCTGTTTTTT. It specifies CASKQGGSSNTGELFF.